Sequencing of this T cell receptor beta chain was carried out in a study of immune cell composition in non-small cell lung cancer. Looking at the study overall: Histologic subtype was mainly adenocarcinoma or squamous cell carcinoma. Whole-study findings and limits: Roughly 80% of squamous and around a third of adenocarcinoma cases had tumour-associated clones >0.5%. Top 10 clone scores and clonality were higher in squamous than adenocarcinoma.

The CDR3 loop spans 15 amino acids. V shed 0 bases and J shed 10 bases, with 13 bases lying between them. The germline CDR1 and CDR2 sequences are LNHNV and YYDKDF (reference sequence). About this clone: What it binds is unknown.

Measured with immunoSEQ multiplex PCR; TCRdb has only the in-frame clones, and not every one. Among fewer than 1,000 clones listed, 80% were seen once. Sequencing input: lung tumor tissue. The sequence came from a human donor with non-small cell lung cancer. The V gene is TRBV15, the J gene TRBJ1-6, with no clear D. As DNA, the CDR3 is TGTGCCACCAGCAGAGATCGGGGTACACACTCACCCCTCCACTTT. This encodes CATSRDRGTHSPLHF.